The rows below give T cell receptor beta chains drawn from one sample of a study of cytomegalovirus exposure and HLA in healthy donors. Libraries were prepared by immunoSEQ multiplex PCR; TCRdb keeps only in-frame clonotypes and omits some of them. Counted here are 150,000 to 200,000 clones, approximately 85% occurring once; the ten biggest clones make up about 9.3%. Sequenced input: PBMCs. The receptors come from a man younger than 35 in good health and CMV-seropositive. The CDR3 runs from the conserved cysteine through the conserved F or W. D genes are given only for firm matches. Not all rows give a size; the values are once, few, many and, for expanded clones, a class.

cdr3_aa,cdr3_nt,j_call,cdr3_length,v_call,clone_size,d_call
CASSLVSLAGSSYNEQFF,TGTGCCAGCAGCTTAGTTTCGCTAGCGGGGAGCTCCTACAATGAGCAGTTCTTC,TRBJ2-1,18,TRBV7-2,.,TRBD2
CASSDRGRNTEAFF,TGCGCCAGCAGCGACAGGGGCCGGAACACTGAAGCTTTCTTT,TRBJ1-1,14,TRBV10-1,.,TRBD1
CASLSGGASTEAFF,TGTGCCAGCCTAAGCGGGGGGGCGAGTACTGAAGCTTTCTTT,TRBJ1-1,14,TRBV6-6,.,.
CATSHPQGRTEAFF,TGTGCCACTTCTCACCCACAGGGTAGAACTGAAGCTTTCTTT,TRBJ1-1,14,TRBV10-3,.,.
CASSPGQDTDTQYF,TGCGCCAGCAGCCCGGGACAGGACACAGATACGCAGTATTTT,TRBJ2-3,14,TRBV5-1,.,TRBD1
CASSGGSGYRNTEAFF,TGCGCCAGCAGCGGCGGCTCTGGATATCGAAACACTGAAGCTTTCTTT,TRBJ1-1,16,TRBV5-1,.,.
CASSLEQSYNEQFF,TGTGCCAGCAGCTTAGAACAGTCCTACAATGAGCAGTTCTTC,TRBJ2-1,14,TRBV11-2,.,.
CASSSRQGAGEQYF,TGTGCCAGCAGCTCAAGACAGGGGGCCGGGGAGCAGTACTTC,TRBJ2-7,14,TRBV5-4,few,TRBD1
CAISEIQGAGNTEAFF,TGTGCCATCAGTGAGATCCAGGGGGCAGGGAACACTGAAGCTTTCTTT,TRBJ1-1,16,TRBV10-3,.,TRBD1
CASSPGRDLGSPLHF,TGTGCCAGCTCACCAGGGCGGGACCTGGGGTCACCCCTCCACTTT,TRBJ1-6,15,TRBV18,few,.
CASSPKRFGQGASYEQYF,TGTGCCAGCAGCCCTAAGCGCTTCGGACAGGGGGCTTCCTACGAGCAGTACTTC,TRBJ2-7,18,TRBV7-9,.,TRBD1
CASSGAGEGGLGAFF,TGTGCCAGCAGCGGAGCGGGTGAGGGCGGCTTAGGCGCCTTCTTC,TRBJ2-1,15,TRBV6-1,.,.
CASSSATGYTEAFF,TGCGCCAGCAGCAGCGCAACAGGGTACACTGAAGCTTTCTTT,TRBJ1-1,14,TRBV5-1,.,.
CASSLQQGNSGNTIYF,TGTGCCAGCAGCTTACAACAGGGGAACTCTGGAAACACCATATATTTT,TRBJ1-3,16,TRBV7-6,.,TRBD1
CASSLGPTDSETQYF,TGTGCCAGCAGCTTAGGGCCGACGGACTCAGAGACCCAGTACTTC,TRBJ2-5,15,TRBV11-2,.,.
CASSLDLRQDYEQYF,TGCGCCAGCAGCTTGGATTTGAGACAGGACTACGAGCAGTACTTC,TRBJ2-7,15,TRBV5-1,.,.
CSVVEGETYEQYF,TGCAGCGTTGTGGAGGGTGAGACCTACGAGCAGTACTTC,TRBJ2-7,13,TRBV29-1,.,.
CASSPEASTDTQYF,TGTGCCAGCAGCCCGGAGGCTAGCACAGATACGCAGTATTTT,TRBJ2-3,14,TRBV5-4,.,.
CASSPISQGLSYEQYF,TGTGCCAGCTCACCAATTTCGCAGGGGTTATCCTACGAGCAGTACTTC,TRBJ2-7,16,TRBV18,.,.
CASSLGVTVSYEQYF,TGCGCCAGCAGCTTGGGCGTGACAGTATCCTACGAGCAGTACTTC,TRBJ2-7,15,TRBV5-1,once,.
CATTTLQGWNQPQHF,TGTGCCACCACCACGTTACAGGGATGGAATCAGCCCCAGCATTTT,TRBJ1-5,15,TRBV15,.,.
CASSLVGTQGEQFF,TGTGCCAGCAGCTTAGTCGGTACCCAGGGTGAGCAGTTCTTC,TRBJ2-1,14,TRBV7-9,.,.